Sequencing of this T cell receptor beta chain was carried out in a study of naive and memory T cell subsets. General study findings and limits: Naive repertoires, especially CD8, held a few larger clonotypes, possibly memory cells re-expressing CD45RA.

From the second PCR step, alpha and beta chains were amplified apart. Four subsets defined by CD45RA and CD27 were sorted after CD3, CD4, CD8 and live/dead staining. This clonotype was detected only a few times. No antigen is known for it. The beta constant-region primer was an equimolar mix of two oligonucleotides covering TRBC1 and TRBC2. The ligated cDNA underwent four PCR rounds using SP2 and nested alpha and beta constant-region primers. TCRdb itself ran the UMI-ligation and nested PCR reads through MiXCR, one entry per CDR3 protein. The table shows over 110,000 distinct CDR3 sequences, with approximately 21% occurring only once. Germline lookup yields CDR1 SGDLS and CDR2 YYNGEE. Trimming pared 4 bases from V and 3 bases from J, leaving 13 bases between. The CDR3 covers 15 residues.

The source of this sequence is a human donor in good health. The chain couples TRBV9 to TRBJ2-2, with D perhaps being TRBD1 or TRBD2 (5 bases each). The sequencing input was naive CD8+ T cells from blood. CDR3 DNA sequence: TGTGCCAGCAGCACCGGGACGGCCTACACCGGGGAGCTGTTTTTT. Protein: CASSTGTAYTGELFF.